One T cell receptor beta chain is described in this entry. The entry originates in a study of T cells in Graves' hyperthyroidism and ophthalmopathy. The ends were cut back, 3 bases at V and 18 bases at J, with 3 bases in the middle. This CDR3 region has 8 residues. Looked up from germline, CDR1 is ENHRY and CDR2 is SYGVKD. Graves' hyperthyroidism is called stable when ophthalmopathy does not progress within 18 months. Uncontrolled infection, other autoimmune disease, pregnancy or lactation excluded patients. Amplified TCR beta CDR3 regions derived from RNA transcripts. HTBI primers drove first-round RT-PCR of the TCR CDR3. MiXCR was run by TCRdb on the multiplex PCR reads, yielding one entry per CDR3 protein. The data show around 720,000 distinct CDR3 sequences, approximately 36% seen once.

The V call is TRBV10-3, the J call TRBJ2-6; no firm D call. The sequencing input was blood. The sequence came from a woman between 35 and 50 years old with Graves' hyperthyroidism. The CDR3: CAISERTF. CDR3 in DNA: TGTGCCATCAGTGAACGGACTTTC.